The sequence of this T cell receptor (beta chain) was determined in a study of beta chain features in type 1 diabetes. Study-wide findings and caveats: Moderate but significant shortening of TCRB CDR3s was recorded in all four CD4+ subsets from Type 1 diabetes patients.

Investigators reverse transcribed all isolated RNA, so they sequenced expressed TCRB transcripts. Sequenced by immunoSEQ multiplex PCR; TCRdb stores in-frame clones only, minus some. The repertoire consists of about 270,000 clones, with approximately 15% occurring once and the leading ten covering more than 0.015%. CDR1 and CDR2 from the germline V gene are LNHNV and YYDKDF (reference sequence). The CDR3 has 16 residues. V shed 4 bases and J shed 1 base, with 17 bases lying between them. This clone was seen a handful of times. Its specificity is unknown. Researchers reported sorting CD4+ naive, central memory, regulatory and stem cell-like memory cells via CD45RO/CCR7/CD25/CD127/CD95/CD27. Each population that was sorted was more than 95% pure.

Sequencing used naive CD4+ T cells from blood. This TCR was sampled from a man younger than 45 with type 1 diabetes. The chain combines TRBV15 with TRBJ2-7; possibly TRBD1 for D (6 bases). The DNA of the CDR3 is TGTGCCACCAGCAATATCGGTTGGGACACTTCCTACGAGCAGTACTTC. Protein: CATSNIGWDTSYEQYF.